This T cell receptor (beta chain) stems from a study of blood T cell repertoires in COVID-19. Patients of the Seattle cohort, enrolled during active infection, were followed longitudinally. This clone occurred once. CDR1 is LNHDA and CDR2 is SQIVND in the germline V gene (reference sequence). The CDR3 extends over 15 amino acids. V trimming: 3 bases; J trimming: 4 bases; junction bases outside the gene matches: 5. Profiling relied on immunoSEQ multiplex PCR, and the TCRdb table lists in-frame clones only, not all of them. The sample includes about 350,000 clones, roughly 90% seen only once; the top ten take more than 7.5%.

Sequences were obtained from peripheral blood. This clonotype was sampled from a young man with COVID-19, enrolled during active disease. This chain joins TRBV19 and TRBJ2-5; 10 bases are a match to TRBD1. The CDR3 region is CASSMYRDRGETQYF. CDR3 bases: TGTGCCAGTAGTATGTACCGGGACAGGGGAGAGACCCAGTACTTC.